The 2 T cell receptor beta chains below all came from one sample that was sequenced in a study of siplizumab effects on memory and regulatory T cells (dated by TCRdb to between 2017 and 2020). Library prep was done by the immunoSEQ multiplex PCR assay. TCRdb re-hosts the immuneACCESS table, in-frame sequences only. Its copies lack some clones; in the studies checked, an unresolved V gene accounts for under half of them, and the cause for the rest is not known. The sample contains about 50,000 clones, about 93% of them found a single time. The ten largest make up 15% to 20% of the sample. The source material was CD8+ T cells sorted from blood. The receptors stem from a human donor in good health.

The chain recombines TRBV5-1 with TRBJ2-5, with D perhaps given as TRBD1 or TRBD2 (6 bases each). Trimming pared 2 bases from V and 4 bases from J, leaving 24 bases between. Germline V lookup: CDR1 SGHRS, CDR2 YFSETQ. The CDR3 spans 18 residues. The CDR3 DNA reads TGCGCCAGCAGCTTTTACGTATTGAGTTCCGGGGGCGTAGAGACCCAGTACTTC. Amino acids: CASSFYVLSSGGVETQYF.

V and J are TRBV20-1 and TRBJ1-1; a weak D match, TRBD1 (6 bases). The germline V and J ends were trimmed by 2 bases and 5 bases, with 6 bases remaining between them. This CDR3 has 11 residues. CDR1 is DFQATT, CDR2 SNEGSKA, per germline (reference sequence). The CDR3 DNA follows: TGCAGTGCTAGACAGGGGACTGAAGCTTTCTTT. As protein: CSARQGTEAFF.